This T cell receptor (beta chain) was obtained from a study of monozygotic twins with cystic fibrosis. Study observations and caveats: Median Simpson clonality of 0.0095 suggested naive T cells predominated. V usage most resembled the co-twin in 13 of 16 pairs. Unrelated CF individuals shared fewer identical clonotypes than monozygotic CF twins. No link emerged between shared CDR3 counts and age, concordance or severity.

Germline CDR1 MGHRA, CDR2 YSYEKL. The CDR3 has 15 residues. With V trimmed by 3 bases and J by 2 bases, 3 bases remained unmatched. Turning to this clone: Its specificity is unknown.

Measured with immunoSEQ multiplex PCR; TCRdb has only the in-frame clones, and not every one. Of about 36,000 clones in the sample, about 93% were seen once. The rearrangement uses TRBV4-1 and TRBJ1-4; TRBD1 matches 7 bases. This receptor was obtained from a boy younger than 10 with cystic fibrosis. Sequenced input: blood. Here the CDR3 reads CASSQEGATNEKLFF. The CDR3 nucleotides read TGCGCCAGCAGCCAGGAGGGGGCTACTAATGAAAAACTGTTTTTT.